This T cell receptor beta chain was captured by sequencing in a study of T cells in Graves' hyperthyroidism and ophthalmopathy. The study excluded patients with uncontrolled infection, other autoimmune disease, pregnancy or lactation. The authors obtained PBMCs from roughly 9.7 ml of fresh peripheral blood. Germline values: CDR1 SGHAT, CDR2 FQNNGV. V lost 1 base, J lost 3 bases, and 2 bases stayed unmatched. CDR3 length: 15 residues. Overall study results and limits: Blood also contained most expanded thyroid clonotypes above 0.001.

Amplification of TCR beta CDR3 regions used RNA as the template. The HTBI primer set was used in a first-round RT-PCR of the TCR CDR3. TCRdb reprocessed the multiplex PCR reads via MiXCR and lists one record per CDR3 protein. The repertoire includes hundreds of thousands of distinct CDR3 sequences, 11% to 15% of them detected once, and roughly 10% sits in the top ten. The table lists this clonotype with many counts. Its target is unknown. The chain carries TRBV11-2 and TRBJ2-3; 9 bases map to TRBD2. This TCR was sampled from a woman under 30 with Graves' hyperthyroidism. Sequencing was carried out using blood. CDR3 sequence reads: CASSLVTSGTDTQYF. The CDR3 DNA is TGTGCCAGCAGCTTAGTGACTAGCGGAACAGATACGCAGTATTTT. Full variable domain (rest looked up from reference TRBV11-2 and TRBJ2-3): EAGVAQSPRYKIIEKRQSVAFWCNPISGHATLYWYQQILGQGPKLLIQFQNNGVVDDSQLPKDRFSAERLKGVDSTLKIQPAKLEDSAVYLCASSLVTSGTDTQYFGPGTRLTVL.